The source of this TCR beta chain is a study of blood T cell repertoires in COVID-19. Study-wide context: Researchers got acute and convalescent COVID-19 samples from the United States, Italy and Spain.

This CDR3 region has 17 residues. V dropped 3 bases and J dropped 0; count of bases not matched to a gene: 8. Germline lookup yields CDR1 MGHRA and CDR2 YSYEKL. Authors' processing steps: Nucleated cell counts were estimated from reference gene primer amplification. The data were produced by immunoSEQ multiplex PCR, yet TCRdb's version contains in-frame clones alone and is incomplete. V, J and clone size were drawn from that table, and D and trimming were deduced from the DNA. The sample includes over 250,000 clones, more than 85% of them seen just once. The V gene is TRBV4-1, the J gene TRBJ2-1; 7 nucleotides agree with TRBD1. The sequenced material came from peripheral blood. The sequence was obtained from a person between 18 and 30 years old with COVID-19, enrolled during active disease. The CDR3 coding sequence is TGCGCCAGCAGCCAGGGGATGACAGGGAGCTCCTACAATGAGCAGTTCTTC. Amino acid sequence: CASSQGMTGSSYNEQFF.